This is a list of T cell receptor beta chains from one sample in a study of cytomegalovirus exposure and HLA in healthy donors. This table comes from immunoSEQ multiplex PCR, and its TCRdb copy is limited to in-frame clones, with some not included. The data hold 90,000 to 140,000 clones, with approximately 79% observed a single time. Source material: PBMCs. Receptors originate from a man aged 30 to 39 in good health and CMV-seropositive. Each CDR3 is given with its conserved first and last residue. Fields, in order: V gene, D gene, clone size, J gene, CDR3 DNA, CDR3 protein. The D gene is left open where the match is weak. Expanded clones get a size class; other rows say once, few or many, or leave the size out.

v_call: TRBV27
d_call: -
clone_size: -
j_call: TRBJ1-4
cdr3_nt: TGTGCCAGCAGTTTATCGAGGGAGGCAACTAATGAAAAACTGTTTTTT
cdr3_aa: CASSLSREATNEKLFF

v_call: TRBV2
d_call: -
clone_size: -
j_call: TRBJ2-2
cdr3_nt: TGTGCCAGCAGTGTAGTACCCAACACCGGGGAGCTGTTTTTT
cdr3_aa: CASSVVPNTGELFF

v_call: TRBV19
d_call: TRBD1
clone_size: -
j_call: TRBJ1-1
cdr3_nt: TGTGCCAGTGTCGACAGGGCGGACACTGAAGCTTTCTTT
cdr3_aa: CASVDRADTEAFF

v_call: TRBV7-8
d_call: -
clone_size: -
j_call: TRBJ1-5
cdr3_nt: TGTGCCAGCACCCTGGAGCCCCGGGACTACAATCAGCCCCAGCATTTT
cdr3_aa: CASTLEPRDYNQPQHF

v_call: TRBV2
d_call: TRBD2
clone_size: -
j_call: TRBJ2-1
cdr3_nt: TGTGCCAGCACCCATGGGCTGCGGGGGGGCTCAAATGAGCAGTTCTTC
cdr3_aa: CASTHGLRGGSNEQFF

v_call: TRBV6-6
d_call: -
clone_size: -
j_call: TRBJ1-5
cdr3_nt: TGTGCCAGCAGTTACGCGACCGGGTTACATTTT
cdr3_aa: CASSYATGLHF

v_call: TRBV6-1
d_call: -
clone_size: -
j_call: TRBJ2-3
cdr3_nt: TGTGCCAGCAGTGACCAGGGTCAGAGCACAGATACGCAGTATTTT
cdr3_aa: CASSDQGQSTDTQYF

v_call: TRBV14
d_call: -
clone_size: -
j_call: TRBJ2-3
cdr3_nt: TGTGCCAGCAGCCAAGTTTCAGGGGAAGTGTCAGATACGCAGTATTTT
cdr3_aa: CASSQVSGEVSDTQYF

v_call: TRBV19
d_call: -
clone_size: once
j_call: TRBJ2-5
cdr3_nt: TGTGCCAGTAGTATAACTGGACTACAAGAGACCCAGTACTTC
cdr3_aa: CASSITGLQETQYF

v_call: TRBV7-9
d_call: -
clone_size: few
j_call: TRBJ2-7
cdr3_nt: TGTGCCAGCAGCTTTGCGGGCCCACCGGGCTACGAGCAGTACTTC
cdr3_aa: CASSFAGPPGYEQYF

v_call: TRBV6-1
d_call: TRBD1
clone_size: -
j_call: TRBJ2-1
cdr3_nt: TGTGCCAGCAACCGGGACAGGGGCTACAATGAGCAGTTCTTC
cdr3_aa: CASNRDRGYNEQFF

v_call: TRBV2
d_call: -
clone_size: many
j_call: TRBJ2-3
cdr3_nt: TGTGCCAGCAGTACAGGGTATCGGGGCACAGATACGCAGTATTTT
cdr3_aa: CASSTGYRGTDTQYF

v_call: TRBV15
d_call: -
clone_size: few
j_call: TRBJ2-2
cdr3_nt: TGTGCCACCAGCAGAGATCGAGGGGGTGGAGGTGGGGAGCTGTTTTTT
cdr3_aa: CATSRDRGGGGGELFF

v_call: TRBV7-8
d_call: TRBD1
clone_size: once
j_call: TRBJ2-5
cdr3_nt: TGTGCCAGCAGCTTAATTACCGGGACAGGGTGGGAGACCCAGTACTTC
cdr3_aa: CASSLITGTGWETQYF

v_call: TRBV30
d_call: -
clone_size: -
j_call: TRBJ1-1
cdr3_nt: TGTGCCTGGAGCCCAGGGGTGAACACTGAAGCTTTCTTT
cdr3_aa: CAWSPGVNTEAFF

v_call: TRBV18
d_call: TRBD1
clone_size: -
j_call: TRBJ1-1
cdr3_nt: TGTGCCAGCTCATCAGAGGACAGGGGAATACCCGAAGCTTTCTTT
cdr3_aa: CASSSEDRGIPEAFF

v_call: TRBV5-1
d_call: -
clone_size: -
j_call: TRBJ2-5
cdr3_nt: TGCGCCAGCAGCTTGGCCGTAGGGGGAAGTGCAAAGACCCAGTACTTC
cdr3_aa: CASSLAVGGSAKTQYF

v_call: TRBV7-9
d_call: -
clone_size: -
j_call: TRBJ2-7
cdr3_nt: TGTGCCAGCAGCCCCAGCGGAAACGAGCAGTACTTC
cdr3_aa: CASSPSGNEQYF

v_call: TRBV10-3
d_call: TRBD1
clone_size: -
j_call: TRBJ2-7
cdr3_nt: TGTGCCATCAGTGACTCAATGACAGGGGAGCCCTACGAGCAGTACTTC
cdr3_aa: CAISDSMTGEPYEQYF

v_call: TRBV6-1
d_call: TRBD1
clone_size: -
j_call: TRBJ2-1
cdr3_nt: TGTGCCAGCAGTGTATTGGCCCAGGGGGCAAATGAGCAGTTCTTC
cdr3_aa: CASSVLAQGANEQFF

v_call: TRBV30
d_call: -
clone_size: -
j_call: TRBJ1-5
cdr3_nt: TGTGCCTGGAGTGGGGCAGGCCTTAATCAGCCCCAGCATTTT
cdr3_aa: CAWSGAGLNQPQHF

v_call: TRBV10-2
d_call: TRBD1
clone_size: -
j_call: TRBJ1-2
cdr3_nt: TGCGCCAGCTCCCTACAGGGGGCAAGGGGCTACACCTTC
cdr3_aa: CASSLQGARGYTF

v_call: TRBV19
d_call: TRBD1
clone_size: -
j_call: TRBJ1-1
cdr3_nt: TGTGCCACCGGGGACAGGGAGGACACTGAAGCTTTCTTT
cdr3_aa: CATGDREDTEAFF

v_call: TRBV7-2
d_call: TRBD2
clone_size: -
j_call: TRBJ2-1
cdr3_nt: TGTGCCAGCAGCTTAGACCCAAAAACTAGCGGGGGGGCCTTTGAGCAGTTCTTC
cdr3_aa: CASSLDPKTSGGAFEQFF

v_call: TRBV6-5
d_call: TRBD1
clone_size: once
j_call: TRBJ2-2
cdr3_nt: TGTGCCAGCAGTTCACCGGGACAGGGCAACACCGGGGAGCTGTTTTTT
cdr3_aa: CASSSPGQGNTGELFF

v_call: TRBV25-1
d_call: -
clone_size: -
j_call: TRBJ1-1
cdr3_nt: TGTGCCAGCAGTGATTGGGAGGACACTGAAGCTTTCTTT
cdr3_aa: CASSDWEDTEAFF

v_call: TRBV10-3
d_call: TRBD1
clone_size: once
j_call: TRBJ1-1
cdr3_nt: TGTGCCACCCGGGACAGGGTAAACACTGAAGCTTTCTTT
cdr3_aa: CATRDRVNTEAFF

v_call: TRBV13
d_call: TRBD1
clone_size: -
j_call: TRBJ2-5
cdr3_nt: TGTGCCAGTGGGGATGTCGGGACAGGGGGCACGGAGACCCAGTACTTC
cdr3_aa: CASGDVGTGGTETQYF

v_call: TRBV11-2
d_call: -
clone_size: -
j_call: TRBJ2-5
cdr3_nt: TGTGCCAGCAGCTTAGAGTTTAACCTACAAGAGACCCAGTACTTC
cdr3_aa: CASSLEFNLQETQYF

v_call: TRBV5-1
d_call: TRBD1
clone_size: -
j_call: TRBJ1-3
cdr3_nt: TGCGCCAGCAGCTTTAATACAGGGGAGGCGGGAAACACCATATATTTT
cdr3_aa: CASSFNTGEAGNTIYF

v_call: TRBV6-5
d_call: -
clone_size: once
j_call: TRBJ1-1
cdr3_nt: TGTGCCAGCCGCACCGGGACACCGCACACTGAAGCTTTCTTT
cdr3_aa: CASRTGTPHTEAFF

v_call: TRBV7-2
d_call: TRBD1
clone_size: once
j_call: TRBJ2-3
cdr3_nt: TGTGCCAGCAGCTTAGAAGGGCGGACAGGGGCAGATACGCAGTATTTT
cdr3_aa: CASSLEGRTGADTQYF

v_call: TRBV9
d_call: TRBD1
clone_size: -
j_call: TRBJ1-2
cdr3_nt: TGTGCCAGCAGCCCTACCCTACAGGGGGGCTACACCTTC
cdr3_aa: CASSPTLQGGYTF

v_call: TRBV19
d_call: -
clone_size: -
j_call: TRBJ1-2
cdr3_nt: TGTGCCAGTAGTACCGTTTCCGATAGATATGGCTACACCTTC
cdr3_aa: CASSTVSDRYGYTF

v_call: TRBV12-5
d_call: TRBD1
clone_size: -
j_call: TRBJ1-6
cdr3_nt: TGTGCTAGTGGGCCGACAGGGGCCTATAATTCACCCCTCCACTTT
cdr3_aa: CASGPTGAYNSPLHF

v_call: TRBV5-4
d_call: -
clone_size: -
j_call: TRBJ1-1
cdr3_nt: TGTGCCAGCAGCCCACGTCTTTGGGCAGGGGAGGGCACTGAAGCTTTCTTT
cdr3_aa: CASSPRLWAGEGTEAFF

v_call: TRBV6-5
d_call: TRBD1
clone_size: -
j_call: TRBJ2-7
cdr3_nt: TGTGCCAGCAAAATGACAGGGGCGAACTACGAGCAGTACTTC
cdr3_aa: CASKMTGANYEQYF

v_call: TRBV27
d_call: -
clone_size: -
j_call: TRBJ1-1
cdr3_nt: TGTGCCAGCAGTTACGGGGTCGAGGTTGGGACTGAAGCTTTCTTT
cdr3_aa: CASSYGVEVGTEAFF

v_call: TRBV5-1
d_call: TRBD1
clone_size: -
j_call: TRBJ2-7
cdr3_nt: TGCGCCAGCAGCTTGGGGACAGGTGCAAACGAGCAGTACTTC
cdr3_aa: CASSLGTGANEQYF

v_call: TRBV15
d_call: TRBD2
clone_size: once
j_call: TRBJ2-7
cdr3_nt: TGTGCCACCAGCAGAGATAGCGGGGTCCGCCGCGAGCAGTACTTC
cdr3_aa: CATSRDSGVRREQYF

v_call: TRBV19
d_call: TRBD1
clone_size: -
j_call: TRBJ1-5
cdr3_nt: TGTGCCAGTAGTTCCAGGACAGGGGCCTTCAATCAGCCCCAGCATTTT
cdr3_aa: CASSSRTGAFNQPQHF

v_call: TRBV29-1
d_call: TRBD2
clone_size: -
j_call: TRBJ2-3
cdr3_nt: TGCAGCGTTGAACGGGCAGGGAGGGGCACAGATACGCAGTATTTT
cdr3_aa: CSVERAGRGTDTQYF

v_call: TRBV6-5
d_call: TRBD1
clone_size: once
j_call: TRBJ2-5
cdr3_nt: TGTGCCAGCAACCGATATGGGACAGGGGAAGAGACCCAGTACTTC
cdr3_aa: CASNRYGTGEETQYF

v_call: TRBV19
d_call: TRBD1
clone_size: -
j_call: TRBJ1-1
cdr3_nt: TGTGCCAGTAGTATAGATTCACGGGGACAGGTGAACACTGAAGCTTTCTTT
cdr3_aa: CASSIDSRGQVNTEAFF

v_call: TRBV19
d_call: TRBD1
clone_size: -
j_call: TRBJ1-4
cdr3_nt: TGTGCCAGTAAGGCAGGGGGCAATGAAAAACTGTTTTTT
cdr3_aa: CASKAGGNEKLFF

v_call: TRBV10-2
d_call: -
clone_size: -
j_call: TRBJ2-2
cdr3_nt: TGCGCCAGCCGACAGTCCGCGAACACCGGGGAGCTGTTTTTT
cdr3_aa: CASRQSANTGELFF

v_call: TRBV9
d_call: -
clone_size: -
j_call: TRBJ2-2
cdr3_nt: TGTGCCAGCAGCGTACGTGCGGGTTCAAAGACCGGGGAGCTGTTTTTT
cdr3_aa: CASSVRAGSKTGELFF

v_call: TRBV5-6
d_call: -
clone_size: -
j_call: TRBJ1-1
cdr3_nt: TGTGCCAGCAGCTTGGGGGTCCGGGGGGAAGCGAGCACTGAAGCTTTCTTT
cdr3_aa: CASSLGVRGEASTEAFF

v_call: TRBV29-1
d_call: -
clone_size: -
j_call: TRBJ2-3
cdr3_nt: TGTAGCGACAGAACACAGGGAGATACGCAGTATTTT
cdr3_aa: CSDRTQGDTQYF

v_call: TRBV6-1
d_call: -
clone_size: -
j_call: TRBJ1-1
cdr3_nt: TGTGCCAGCAGTGACCGGTTGGACAGACGGGAGGGAGCTTTCTTT
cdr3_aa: CASSDRLDRREGAFF

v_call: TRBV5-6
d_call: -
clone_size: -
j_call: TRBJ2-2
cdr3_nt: TGTGCCAGCACCGGTGGCAGGACCGGGGAGCTGTTTTTT
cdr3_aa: CASTGGRTGELFF